What follows describes a single T cell receptor (beta chain). The sample belongs to a study of shared T cell receptors in the human thymus. Trimming left V 6 bases short and J 3 bases short, with 16 bases between. CDR1 and CDR2 (germline): MRHNA, SNTAGT. There are 15 residues in the CDR3. The protocol was immunoSEQ multiplex PCR, while the TCRdb copy is restricted to in-frame clones and leaves out a portion. The sample has 600,000 to 900,000 clones; approximately 83% are singletons. These data were also reused for a study on human thymus T cells. In that study: Apparent skewing of V and J gene usage characterized both thymic and blood repertoires.

This TCR was recovered from a girl less than two years old with a congenital heart defect. The sample comprised thymocytes. The rearrangement links TRBV6-4 to TRBJ2-3; weak D call: TRBD1 (6 bases). The CDR3 sequence: CASRANRELTDTQYF. The CDR3 DNA sequence: TGTGCCAGCAGGGCAAACAGGGAACTAACAGATACGCAGTATTTT.